A single sample is the source of the 23 T cell receptor beta chains below, sequenced in a study of OX40 agonist ivuxolimab in advanced cancers. Library preparation used the immunoSEQ multiplex PCR assay. The immuneACCESS repertoire file appears here via TCRdb, limited to in-frame rearrangements. These files lack a portion of the clones; in checked studies, under half of the deficit traces to unresolved V genes, and the cause of the others is not known. The sample contains tens of thousands of clones, 65% to 90% of them found a single time. The ten largest clones represent around 0.7% of the sample. This sample comprised CD4+ or CD8+ T cells sorted from blood, obtained in a trial of the OX40 agonist ivuxolimab. These receptors were collected from an adult with an advanced solid tumor such as melanoma, head and neck, liver or kidney cancer.

This rearrangement joins TRBV5-1 to TRBJ2-5, with TRBD1 identical over 8 bases. This CDR3 is built from 13 residues. The J segment lost 4 bases and the V segment lost 3 bases, leaving 2 bases of the junction unmatched. CDR1 SGHRS and CDR2 YFSETQ come from the germline V gene. Here the CDR3 reads CASSSGQGETQYF. CDR3 sequence (DNA): TGCGCCAGCAGCTCCGGACAGGGAGAGACCCAGTACTTC. Full variable domain (remainder filled in from reference TRBV5-1 and TRBJ2-5): KAGVTQTPRYLIKTRGQQVTLSCSPISGHRSVSWYQQTPGQGLQFLFEYFSETQRNKGNFPGRFSGRQFSNSRSEMNVSTLELGDSALYLCASSSGQGETQYFGPGTRLLVL.

The chain is built from TRBV5-1 and TRBJ1-3, with no clear D. The CDR3 length is 15 residues. Trimming stripped 0 bases from V and 2 bases from J, with 9 bases between. Looked up from germline, CDR1 is SGHRS and CDR2 is YFSETQ. The CDR3 DNA is TGCGCCAGCAGCTTGGGAAGCTCAACTGGAAACACCATATATTTT. Its protein is CASSLGSSTGNTIYF.

This chain connects TRBV30 to TRBJ2-7, with D perhaps TRBD1 or TRBD2 (6 bases each). Germline V lookup: CDR1 GTSNPN, CDR2 SVGIG (reference sequence). The germline V and J ends were trimmed by 0 bases and 2 bases, with 8 bases remaining between them. CDR3 length: 13 residues. The CDR3 DNA follows: TGTGCCTGGAGTGTGGGGGGCCCCTACGAGCAGTACTTC. Its translation is CAWSVGGPYEQYF.

This clone has just a few counts. The genes are TRBV14 and TRBJ2-1; the D is unclear. This CDR3 has 12 amino acids. Germline CDR1 SGHDN, CDR2 FVKESK. With 1 base removed from V and 8 bases from J, the gap between germline ends came to 6 bases. The CDR3 coding sequence is TGTGCCAGCAGCCAAGTTTCACATGAGCAGTTCTTC. Protein sequence: CASSQVSHEQFF. The whole variable domain, remainder taken from reference TRBV14 and TRBJ2-1, is EAGVTQFPSHSVIEKGQTVTLRCDPISGHDNLYWYRRVMGKEIKFLLHFVKESKQDESGMPNNRFLAERTGGTYSTLKVQPAELEDSGVYFCASSQVSHEQFFGPGTRLTVL.

The chain carries TRBV10-1 and TRBJ1-1, with 8 positions matching TRBD1. Germline V gene lookup returns CDR1 WNHNN and CDR2 SYGVQD (reference sequence). The CDR3 runs to 16 residues. V was pared by 2 bases and J by 6 bases, with 11 bases of the junction left unmatched. In DNA form, the CDR3 reads TGCGCCAGCAGTGAGGGACAGGGCCTAGAACGGGCTGAAGCTTTCTTT. Its translation is CASSEGQGLERAEAFF.

The chain is built from TRBV21-1 and TRBJ2-3. TRBV21-1 is flagged as a pseudogene. This CDR3 contains 15 residues. Here the CDR3 DNA reads TGTGCCAGCAGCAATCTGGGTTGGTGCACAGATACGCAGTATTTT. Protein: CASSNLGWCTDTQYF.

This clone showed up just a few times. The V and J genes are TRBV23-1 and TRBJ1-1, with unresolved D. TRBV23-1 is annotated as an ORF whose role is uncertain. This CDR3 is built from 16 residues. Trimming removed 2 bases at V and 0 bases at J, with 13 bases between. The CDR3, as DNA: TGCGCCAGCAGTCAACCCTCCGGGGAGTTGAACACTGAAGCTTTCTTT. Encoded protein: CASSQPSGELNTEAFF.

The chain couples TRBV2 to TRBJ1-1; TRBD1 is a possible D gene (5 bases). V was clipped by 3 bases and J by 7 bases, with 15 bases between them. The germline CDR1 and CDR2 sequences are SNHLY and FYNNEI. This CDR3 spans 14 amino acids. The CDR3 DNA follows: TGTGCCAGCAGTGATGTGGGGGGTCGGCGTGAAGCTTTCTTT. Encoded protein: CASSDVGGRREAFF.

The chain employs TRBV5-6 and TRBJ1-6; 9 bases agree with TRBD1. The CDR3 is 18 amino acids. With V trimmed by 3 bases and J by 1 base, 8 bases remained unmatched. In germline, CDR1 is SGHDT, CDR2 YYEEEE. The CDR3 here is CASSSPGQGLSYNSPLHF. CDR3 sequence (DNA): TGTGCCAGCAGCTCGCCGGGACAGGGTTTATCCTATAATTCACCCCTCCACTTT.

The CDR3 bases are TGTGCCAGCAGCGTAGAGTCAGGGGCCTACACAGATACGCAGTATTTT. Residues: CASSVESGAYTDTQYF. V and J are TRBV9 and TRBJ2-3; D might be TRBD1 (6 bases). This CDR3 is 16 amino acids long. Germline CDR1 is SGDLS and CDR2 is YYNGEE. V was trimmed by 0 bases and J by 2 bases, leaving 13 bases between them.

V is TRBV18 and J is TRBJ1-4; D not resolved. The V gene's germline CDR1 is KGHSH and CDR2 LQKENI. The CDR3 contains 14 residues. Between the trimmed V and J ends, which lost 1 base and 8 bases, there was a span of 11 bases. For the CDR3, the DNA is TGTGCCAGCTCACCACAGGGAGGCGGGGAAAAACTGTTTTTT. As protein: CASSPQGGGEKLFF.

This chain joins TRBV6-1 and TRBJ1-3; weak D call: TRBD1 (6 bases). Trimming stripped 6 bases from V and 1 base from J, with 10 bases between. Germline values: CDR1 MNHNS, CDR2 SASEGT. This CDR3 is 14 amino acids long. As DNA, the CDR3 is TGTGCCAGCAGATTACAGGGTTCTGGAAACACCATATATTTT. Encoded protein: CASRLQGSGNTIYF.

The rearrangement joins TRBV14 to TRBJ2-7, with 7 bases fitting TRBD1. V dropped 1 base and J dropped 7; count of bases not matched to a gene: 16. The CDR3 sequence is 17 residues long. Germline loops: CDR1 SGHDN, CDR2 FVKESK. The CDR3: CASSQGLGTVIKGEQYF. Here the CDR3 DNA reads TGTGCCAGCAGCCAAGGACTTGGGACAGTCATCAAGGGAGAGCAGTACTTC.

The chain recombines TRBV5-5 with TRBJ2-1, with TRBD1 matching 9 bases. This CDR3 has 15 residues. CDR1 SGHKS and CDR2 YYEKEE come from the germline V gene (reference sequence). The trim removed 0 bases at V and 8 bases at J, leaving 6 bases unmatched. CDR3 coding DNA: TGTGCCAGCAGCTTGGCGGGACAGGGTATACATGAGCAGTTCTTC. Its translation is CASSLAGQGIHEQFF.

The rearrangement uses TRBV11-2 and TRBJ2-1, with TRBD2 matching over 9 bases. Unmatched junction bases numbered 3, after V lost 1 base and J lost 2 bases. The CDR3 sequence is 16 residues long. Germline V gene sequence: CDR1 SGHAT, CDR2 FQNNGV. CDR3 nucleotide sequence: TGTGCCAGCAGCTTAGGGGCGGGAGGGACCTACAATGAGCAGTTCTTC. This sequence encodes CASSLGAGGTYNEQFF. Full variable domain (outside the CDR3, taken from reference TRBV11-2 and TRBJ2-1): EAGVAQSPRYKIIEKRQSVAFWCNPISGHATLYWYQQILGQGPKLLIQFQNNGVVDDSQLPKDRFSAERLKGVDSTLKIQPAKLEDSAVYLCASSLGAGGTYNEQFFGPGTRLTVL.

The chain combines TRBV29-1 with TRBJ1-1; the D gene is possibly TRBD1 (6 bases). The germline CDR1 and CDR2 sequences are SQVTM and ANQGSEA. CDR3 size: 13 residues. The V end was cut by 7 bases, the J end by 3 bases, with 15 bases between. The CDR3 region is CSAPRGGDTEAFF. The CDR3 DNA reads TGCAGCGCCCCGAGAGGGGGGGACACTGAAGCTTTCTTT.

The chain recombines TRBV5-4 with TRBJ1-2; D may be TRBD1 (6 bases). CDR1 is SGHNT and CDR2 is YYREEE in the germline V gene (reference sequence). Trimming stripped 0 bases from V and 0 bases from J, with 9 bases between. The CDR3 covers 15 residues. The CDR3 sequence is CASSLEGVTNYGYTF. In DNA form, the CDR3 reads TGTGCCAGCAGCTTGGAGGGGGTGACTAACTATGGCTACACCTTC.

This clone was seen only once. The chain has TRBV5-6 and TRBJ2-7; 8 nucleotides match TRBD2. J was trimmed by 3 bases and V by 4 bases; bases with no gene match: 9. CDR3 length equals 15 residues. CDR1 SGHDT and CDR2 YYEEEE come from the germline V gene. The CDR3 loop is CASSGLAGFRYEQYF. The CDR3 nucleotides are TGTGCCAGCAGCGGGTTAGCGGGATTTCGCTACGAGCAGTACTTC.

The V call is TRBV7-9, the J call TRBJ1-1, with a tentative D call TRBD1 (5 bases). The CDR3 contains 14 residues. CDR1 is SEHNR and CDR2 is FQNEAQ in the germline V gene (reference sequence). The V gene lost 2 bases and the J gene lost 1 base, with 8 bases spanning the gap. CDR3 loop: CASSLRQGNTEAFF. DNA of the CDR3: TGTGCCAGCAGCTTAAGGCAGGGGAACACTGAAGCTTTCTTT.

V is TRBV6-1 and J is TRBJ1-4, with TRBD1 identical over 7 bases. V was clipped by 7 bases and J by 8 bases; unmatched bases: 7. From germline, CDR1 is MNHNS and CDR2 SASEGT. This CDR3 region has 13 residues. The CDR3 DNA follows: TGTGCCAGCACAGGGGGTTTACGGGAAAAACTGTTTTTT. This translates into CASTGGLREKLFF.

This sequence joins TRBV4-1 and TRBJ1-4; D is unresolved. The germline V gene encodes CDR1 MGHRA and CDR2 YSYEKL. This CDR3 is built from 14 residues. The V and J ends lost 0 bases and 11 bases respectively, with 13 bases between them. In DNA form, the CDR3 reads TGCGCCAGCAGCCAAGAGGGAGGGCTTAGGAAACTGTTTTTT. This gives the protein CASSQEGGLRKLFF.

This clone was seen just once. The rearrangement uses TRBV15 and TRBJ1-5; 7 bases map to TRBD1. The CDR3 contains 19 residues. The germline CDR1 and CDR2 sequences are LNHNV and YYDKDF (reference sequence). V was clipped by 0 bases and J by 0 bases; unmatched bases: 11. CDR3 bases: TGTGCCACCAGCAGAGATCCGGGGGGACAGCTTAATAGCAATCAGCCCCAGCATTTT. Translated, it gives CATSRDPGGQLNSNQPQHF.

V usage is TRBV5-4 and J usage is TRBJ2-2, with 12 bases lining up with TRBD2. Germline V gives CDR1 SGHNT, CDR2 YYREEE (reference sequence). This CDR3 contains 16 residues. Germline trimming cut 4 bases from V and 8 bases from J; bases unmatched to any gene: 9. As DNA, the CDR3 is TGTGCCAGCAGCCTGACTAGCGGGAGAGTGGGGGGGGAGCTGTTTTTT. This translates into CASSLTSGRVGGELFF.